Each of the 30 T cell receptor beta chains below was sequenced from the same sample in a study of early T cells in non-severe SARS-CoV-2 infection (dated by TCRdb to the early 2020s). Library prep was done by 5' RACE. Sequencing used a NextSeq 500. TCRdb reworked the public reads: Q25 trimming with fastp, MiXCR clone assembly, productive beta chains retained. Every distinct CDR3 protein forms one entry, paired with its most common genes and DNA. A total of more than 80,000 distinct CDR3 sequences appear in this sample, about 10% of them only once. The leading ten clones occupy 5.1% of the sample. Input material: whole blood. The receptors stem from an adult who was a healthcare worker with PCR-confirmed SARS-CoV-2 infection or an uninfected control (not recorded which).

Ten or more counts support this clonotype. The V gene is TRBV7-3, the J gene TRBJ1-1; TRBD1 might be the D (6 bases). This CDR3 spans 14 amino acids. Between the trimmed V and J ends, which lost 5 bases and 4 bases, there was a span of 14 bases. Germline CDR1 and CDR2: SGHTA and FQGTGA. CDR3 DNA sequence: TGTGCCAGCAGCCTGACAGGACCCGGCACTGAAGCTTTCTTT. Translation: CASSLTGPGTEAFF.

This clonotype was seen at least ten times. This chain joins TRBV7-9 and TRBJ1-2; no reliable D call. The CDR3 is made up of 16 amino acids. Trimming left V 1 base short and J 4 bases short, with 16 bases between. CDR1 SEHNR and CDR2 FQNEAQ come from the germline V gene (reference sequence). CDR3 amino acids: CASSLGGPSLAYGYTF. CDR3 sequence (DNA): TGTGCCAGCAGCTTAGGAGGTCCATCCTTGGCCTATGGCTACACCTTC. Drawing the rest from reference TRBV7-9 and TRBJ1-2, the complete variable domain is DTGVSQNPRHKITKRGQNVTFRCDPISEHNRLYWYRQTLGQGPEFLTYFQNEAQLEKSRLLSDRFSAERPKGSFSTLEIQRTEQGDSAMYLCASSLGGPSLAYGYTFGSGTRLTVV.

This chain joins TRBV5-6 and TRBJ2-7; 8 positions match TRBD2. The CDR3 runs 17 residues. Germline V gene sequence: CDR1 SGHDT, CDR2 YYEEEE. After removal of 4 bases from V and 4 bases from J, the junction contained 16 bases not matched to a gene. As DNA, the CDR3 is TGTGCCAGCAGCGAAGAGGAAAGCGGGAGTATGATGTACGAGCAGTACTTC. It encodes CASSEEESGSMMYEQYF.

This clonotype occurred many times. This chain links TRBV20-1 with TRBJ2-2; the D gene could be TRBD1 or TRBD2 (7 bases each). The V gene's germline CDR1 is DFQATT and CDR2 SNEGSKA (reference sequence). The V gene lost 3 bases and the J gene lost 5 bases, with 16 bases spanning the gap. This CDR3 is built from 15 residues. CDR3 in amino acids: CSASERQGGTGELFF. The CDR3 nucleotides read TGCAGTGCTAGTGAGCGACAGGGAGGGACCGGGGAGCTGTTTTTT.

This clonotype was seen ten or more times. The gene calls are TRBV11-2 and TRBJ2-3; 16 nucleotides match TRBD2. With 5 bases clipped from V and 7 bases from J, the junction kept 6 bases outside the gene matches. The CDR3 consists of 16 residues. CDR1 SGHAT and CDR2 FQNNGV come from the germline V gene. The CDR3 bases are TGTGCCAGCAGCCAGGGACTAGCGGGAGGGCCAAATACGCAGTATTTT. Translation: CASSQGLAGGPNTQYF.

A few counts support this clonotype. The V call is TRBV5-1, the J call TRBJ2-3; D gene uncertain. The CDR3 has 15 residues. V gave up 4 bases and J gave up 2 bases, with 14 bases separating them. Germline assignment: CDR1 SGHRS and CDR2 YFSETQ. CDR3 loop: CASSPSPPATDTQYF. The CDR3 DNA follows: TGCGCCAGCAGCCCCTCCCCGCCCGCCACAGATACGCAGTATTTT. Drawing the rest from reference TRBV5-1 and TRBJ2-3, the complete variable domain is KAGVTQTPRYLIKTRGQQVTLSCSPISGHRSVSWYQQTPGQGLQFLFEYFSETQRNKGNFPGRFSGRQFSNSRSEMNVSTLELGDSALYLCASSPSPPATDTQYFGPGTRLTVL.

In this sample, this clonotype turned up a few times. The rearrangement joins TRBV2 to TRBJ2-7; 7 bases align to TRBD2. The CDR3 spans 17 residues. V shed 2 bases, J shed 7 bases, and the junction held 17 bases outside the gene matches. In germline, CDR1 is SNHLY, CDR2 FYNNEI. For the CDR3, the DNA is TGTGCCAGCAGTGAAAGGGTGACTAGCCCAGCCCGGAGGGAGCAGTACTTC. It translates to CASSERVTSPARREQYF.

The count of this clonotype is one. The genes are TRBV7-8 and TRBJ1-2; 9 bases map to TRBD1. Germline values: CDR1 SGHVS, CDR2 FQNEAQ. V dropped 2 bases and J dropped 5; count of bases not matched to a gene: 12. CDR3 length: 17 residues. CDR3 in amino acids: CASSLQGTGRLPYGYTF. The DNA of the CDR3 is TGTGCCAGCAGCTTACAGGGGACAGGGCGCCTTCCTTATGGCTACACCTTC.

There are many counts of this clonotype. For the CDR3, the DNA is TGTGCCTGGAGAGGAGACGGTAACAATGAGCAGTTCTTC. Its protein is CAWRGDGNNEQFF. The chain recombines TRBV30 with TRBJ2-1; no clear D. V was cut by 3 bases and J by 5 bases, with 11 bases left in between. The CDR3 runs 13 residues. CDR1 is GTSNPN and CDR2 is SVGIG in the germline V gene (reference sequence).

Concerning this clonotype: A read error is possible here, since a much larger clone lies one base away. The gene calls are TRBV12-3 or TRBV12-4 and TRBJ1-1; 7 bases are a match to TRBD1. CDR3 length: 15 residues. The chain's CDR3 is CASNPWTGLNTVAFF. The CDR3 DNA is TGTGCCAGCAATCCCTGGACAGGCTTGAACACTGTAGCTTTCTTT.

This clonotype was detected ten times or more. The CDR3 DNA sequence: TGCAGTGCTTCGCAGGGCTATGGCTACACCTTC. It specifies CSASQGYGYTF. The chain joins TRBV20-1 to TRBJ1-2, with D possibly being TRBD1 (5 bases). The germline V and J ends were trimmed by 5 bases and 4 bases, with 8 bases remaining between them. The CDR3 covers 11 residues. Germline-derived CDR1 and CDR2 are DFQATT and SNEGSKA (reference sequence).

This clonotype was observed a handful of times. The genes are TRBV4-1 and TRBJ2-2; TRBD2 might be the D (6 bases). CDR1 and CDR2 (germline): MGHRA, YSYEKL. There are 16 residues in the CDR3. The germline V and J ends were trimmed by 1 base and 2 bases, with 11 bases remaining between them. CDR3 in DNA: TGCGCCAGCAGCCAAGGCGGGGCGGCCAACACCGGGGAGCTGTTTTTT. This codes for CASSQGGAANTGELFF.

The rearrangement links TRBV6-6 to TRBJ2-5; TRBD2 aligns across 10 bases. With 4 bases clipped from V and 2 bases from J, the junction kept 4 bases outside the gene matches. This CDR3 is built from 15 residues. CDR1 and CDR2 (germline): MNHNY, SVGAGI (reference sequence). The CDR3 DNA reads as TGTGCCAGCAGTTCCCCAGCGGGGGGGCAAGAGACCCAGTACTTC. It yields the protein CASSSPAGGQETQYF.

In this sample, this clonotype turned up a few times. The genes are TRBV7-9 and TRBJ2-5, with TRBD2 identical over 10 bases. The trim removed 6 bases at V and 1 base at J, leaving 2 bases unmatched. Looked up from germline, CDR1 is SEHNR and CDR2 is FQNEAQ (reference sequence). This CDR3 contains 14 residues. Written as DNA, the CDR3 is TGTGCCAGCAGACCTAGCGGGGGCCAAGAGACCCAGTACTTC. Translating gives CASRPSGGQETQYF.

This clonotype was seen only a few times. The chain employs TRBV6-6 and TRBJ2-3, with D perhaps matching TRBD2 (5 bases). The CDR3 totals 13 residues. V lost 5 bases and J lost 5, with 11 bases in between. Per the germline V gene, CDR1 is MNHNY and CDR2 is SVGAGI (reference sequence). The CDR3 DNA reads TGTGCCAGCAGTCCATCGGGGTTAGATACGCAGTATTTT. Its translation is CASSPSGLDTQYF.

The genes are TRBV2 and TRBJ2-7; 8 bases match TRBD2. Looked up from germline, CDR1 is SNHLY and CDR2 is FYNNEI. The CDR3 is made up of 11 amino acids. This CDR3 is CVGGGTYEQYF. The CDR3 coding sequence is TGTGTCGGCGGGGGGACCTACGAGCAGTACTTC.

This sequence joins TRBV24-1 and TRBJ2-7; 7 bases are shared with TRBD1. CDR1 is KGHDR and CDR2 is SFDVKD in the germline V gene. The CDR3 has 15 amino acids. J was trimmed by 1 base and V by 4 bases; bases with no gene match: 6. CDR3 in amino acids: CATSDSGTASYEQYF. The DNA for the CDR3 is TGTGCCACCAGTGACTCCGGGACAGCATCCTACGAGCAGTACTTC.

This clonotype was counted ten times or more. The chain has TRBV6-1 and TRBJ2-3; D gene uncertain. Germline V lookup: CDR1 MNHNS, CDR2 SASEGT. Trimming cost V 6 bases and J 3 bases, with 10 bases left between them. The CDR3 runs 13 residues. This CDR3 is CASRLTGTDTQYF. The CDR3 DNA is TGTGCCAGCAGACTAACGGGTACAGATACGCAGTATTTT.

V gene TRBV12-3 or TRBV12-4 combines with J gene TRBJ2-7; a possible D gene is TRBD2 (7 bases). Trimming took 5 bases from V and 6 from J, leaving 14 bases between them. This CDR3 region has 13 residues. CDR3 coding DNA: TGTGCCAGCAGTCCCACAGGGAGGGGCGAGCAGTACTTC. Translating gives CASSPTGRGEQYF.

The V call is TRBV7-6, the J call TRBJ1-3; possibly TRBD1 for D (5 bases). Germline V gives CDR1 SGHVS, CDR2 FNYEAQ. The V and J ends lost 4 bases and 0 bases respectively, with 13 bases between them. This CDR3 is built from 16 residues. DNA of the CDR3: TGTGCCAGCAGCTCCCGGGGCAGTGGCTCTGGAAACACCATATATTTT. Translation gives CASSSRGSGSGNTIYF.

The table lists this clonotype with a few counts. The V gene is TRBV7-9, the J gene TRBJ1-1, with 7 bases lining up with TRBD1. Germline V lookup: CDR1 SEHNR, CDR2 FQNEAQ (reference sequence). The CDR3 contains 12 residues. V lost 5 bases, J lost 6 bases, and 3 bases stayed unmatched. The CDR3 DNA follows: TGTGCCAGCAGCAAACAGGGGCCTGAAGCTTTCTTT. Its protein is CASSKQGPEAFF.

This clonotype was counted at least ten times. J is TRBJ2-3 and V is TRBV20-1; 10 positions agree with TRBD2. This CDR3 has 14 residues. From germline, CDR1 is DFQATT and CDR2 SNEGSKA (reference sequence). The CDR3 bases are TGCAGCTCAGCTGGGACTAGCGGCACAGATACGCAGTATTTT. Translating it yields CSSAGTSGTDTQYF.

This chain connects TRBV4-2 to TRBJ2-5, with 7 bases identical to TRBD2. The CDR3 totals 17 residues. Germline trimming cut 1 base from V and 1 base from J; bases unmatched to any gene: 9. Germline values: CDR1 LGHNA, CDR2 YNFKEQ. The CDR3, as DNA: TGTGCCAGCAGCCAAGTCGGACCGGGAGGCCCCCAAGAGACCCAGTACTTC. Protein: CASSQVGPGGPQETQYF.

The chain joins TRBV5-1 to TRBJ2-7; no firm D call. Germline values: CDR1 SGHRS, CDR2 YFSETQ. Trimming stripped 8 bases from V and 0 bases from J, with 12 bases between. The CDR3 totals 13 residues. The CDR3 sequence: CASKTGTSYEQYF. The DNA for the CDR3 is TGCGCCAGTAAAACCGGCACCTCCTACGAGCAGTACTTC.

This clonotype showed up just a few times. The J gene is TRBJ1-1, the V gene TRBV7-9; maybe TRBD1 (5 bases). With 8 bases removed from V and 5 bases from J, the gap between germline ends came to 12 bases. The CDR3 runs to 12 residues. Looked up from germline, CDR1 is SEHNR and CDR2 is FQNEAQ (reference sequence). In nucleotides, the CDR3 is TGTGCCAGCGCGATTAGACAGACTGAAGCTTTCTTT. It encodes CASAIRQTEAFF.

This rearrangement joins TRBV19 to TRBJ2-3; maybe TRBD1 (6 bases). Trimming shortened V by 2 bases and J by 3 bases, and 12 bases separated the two germline ends. Per germline, CDR1 LNHDA and CDR2 SQIVND (reference sequence). There are 15 residues in the CDR3. The CDR3 DNA sequence: TGTGCCAGTAGTATACAGGGGAGAGGAACAGATACGCAGTATTTT. It encodes CASSIQGRGTDTQYF.

This clonotype came up a few times. DNA of the CDR3: TGCAGCGTTTTGTTTTATGGCTACACCTTC. Protein sequence: CSVLFYGYTF. This sequence joins TRBV29-1 and TRBJ1-2; D gene ambiguous. The V and J ends lost 5 bases and 5 bases respectively, with 6 bases between them. Looked up from germline, CDR1 is SQVTM and CDR2 is ANQGSEA. This CDR3 comprises 10 residues.

This clonotype was recorded at least ten times. V usage is TRBV2 and J usage is TRBJ2-5; TRBD1 matches at 9 bases. Germline values: CDR1 SNHLY, CDR2 FYNNEI. The CDR3 covers 16 residues. Losses at the gene ends were 5 bases for V and 4 bases for J; bases not matched to a gene: 11. The CDR3 sequence: CASSSPGQGSGETQYF. CDR3 nucleotide sequence: TGTGCCAGCAGTTCCCCGGGACAGGGATCCGGAGAGACCCAGTACTTC.

The chain recombines TRBV2 with TRBJ1-2, with D hard to call. This CDR3 has 14 residues. Trimming removed 4 bases at V and 2 bases at J, with 11 bases between. Per germline, CDR1 SNHLY and CDR2 FYNNEI. The DNA of the CDR3 is TGTGCCAGCAGTGGGAGCACTTCAAACTATGGCTACACCTTC. Its protein is CASSGSTSNYGYTF.

The rearrangement joins TRBV10-3 to TRBJ2-7; the D gene is possibly TRBD1 (6 bases). V lost 10 bases and J lost 3, with 16 bases in between. The CDR3 has 13 amino acids. The germline V gene has CDR1 ENHRY and CDR2 SYGVKD. The chain's CDR3 is CATRDTANYEQYF. The CDR3 DNA reads TGTGCCACGAGGGACACCGCTAACTACGAGCAGTACTTC.